These 7 T cell receptor beta chains were all obtained from the same sample, sequenced in a study of OX40 agonist ivuxolimab in advanced cancers. Clones were read by immunoSEQ multiplex PCR, and TCRdb kept only the in-frame ones, dropping some. The data hold roughly 90,000 clones, with roughly 89% observed a single time. The specimen was CD4+ or CD8+ T cells sorted from blood, collected in a trial of the OX40 agonist ivuxolimab. The receptors shown here come from an adult with an advanced solid tumor such as melanoma, head and neck, liver or kidney cancer.

This clone was observed once. The chain has TRBV6-5 and TRBJ1-2; 9 bases are a match to TRBD1. Per germline, CDR1 MNHEY and CDR2 SVGAGI. CDR3 length equals 14 residues. Germline trimming cut 5 bases from V and 8 bases from J; bases unmatched to any gene: 9. Here the CDR3 DNA reads TGTGCCAGCAGTCCACGCACAGGGGGCAAGGGCTACACCTTC. Translating gives CASSPRTGGKGYTF.

The CDR3 region has the DNA TGTGCCAGCAGCTCCGCACGGCATACCTATGGCTACACCTTC. Translated, it gives CASSSARHTYGYTF. The chain is built from TRBV11-1 and TRBJ1-2; D is ambiguous. Trimming stripped 4 bases from V and 4 bases from J, with 13 bases between. There are 14 residues in the CDR3. Germline CDR1 reads SGHAT; CDR2 reads FQDESV (reference sequence).

The chain combines TRBV7-8 with TRBJ1-2; perhaps TRBD1 as D (5 bases). V was cut by 5 bases and J by 7 bases, with 20 bases left in between. The CDR3 sequence is 15 residues long. Germline V CDR1 and CDR2: SGHVS, FQNEAQ. CDR3 DNA: TGTGCCAGCAGCGTAGTCCAGGGTGGAGGGAGTGGCTACACCTTC. Translated, it gives CASSVVQGGGSGYTF.

The chain is built from TRBV5-1 and TRBJ2-2; unclear D gene. The V gene lost 5 bases and the J gene lost 3 bases, with 8 bases spanning the gap. The CDR3 covers 13 residues. The germline V gene encodes CDR1 SGHRS and CDR2 YFSETQ. This CDR3 reads CASRLDYTGELFF. CDR3 sequence (DNA): TGCGCCAGCAGATTAGACTACACCGGGGAGCTGTTTTTT.

V is TRBV18 and J is TRBJ2-2, with D hard to call. The V end lost 2 bases, the J end lost 10 bases, and 5 bases lay between the germline ends. CDR1 is KGHSH and CDR2 is LQKENI in the germline V gene. The CDR3 is 11 amino acids. CDR3 residues: CASSPTEELFF. The CDR3 DNA sequence: TGTGCCAGCTCACCAACAGAGGAGCTGTTTTTT.

The J gene is TRBJ2-1, the V gene TRBV30; 12 bases match TRBD1. The CDR3 is made up of 14 amino acids. The ends lost 2 bases at V and 8 bases at J; junction bases unmatched: 4. Germline loops: CDR1 GTSNPN, CDR2 SVGIG (reference sequence). This CDR3 reads CAWSIGTGGHEQFF. CDR3 nucleotides: TGTGCCTGGAGTATCGGGACAGGGGGCCATGAGCAGTTCTTC.

The rearrangement uses TRBV28 and TRBJ2-1, with 8 bases matching TRBD1. J lost 4 bases, V lost 5 bases, and 7 bases had no gene match. Germline V gene sequence: CDR1 MDHEN, CDR2 SYDVKM. The CDR3 is made up of 15 amino acids. The CDR3 protein is CASSPGTGTYNEQFF. The CDR3 nucleotides read TGTGCCAGCAGTCCCGGGACAGGAACATACAATGAGCAGTTCTTC.